The rows below give T cell receptor beta chains drawn from one sample of a study of blood T cells in healthy people across ages. Each CDR3 protein is one row after TCRdb ran MiXCR on the 5' RACE reads. The sample records more than 500,000 distinct CDR3 sequences, approximately 26% being singletons. The same sample was also studied in work on T cells of mothers and their children.

Sample: blood. The receptors derive from a boy between 2 and 10 years old in good health. CDR3s include the opening cysteine and the closing phenylalanine or tryptophan. D genes are given only for firm matches. Clone size, where shown, is once, few, many, or a class for clones that have expanded.

few | TRBJ2-6 | TRBV20-1 | NA | TGCAGTGCTAGAGATAGCAGAAATGGGGCCAACGTCCTGACTTTC | CSARDSRNGANVLTF
few | TRBJ2-5 | TRBV27 | TRBD1 | TGTGCCAGCAGTTCTCACCCGACAGGGCGTCAGACCCAGTACTTC | CASSSHPTGRQTQYF
NA | TRBJ2-7 | TRBV18 | NA | TGTGCCAGCTCACCAGAGGCGGGGGCCTCCTACGAGCAGTACTTC | CASSPEAGASYEQYF
NA | TRBJ2-7 | TRBV12-3/TRBV12-4 | NA | TGTGCCAGCAGGAGGGCCTCTTACTACGAGCAGTACTTC | CASRRASYYEQYF
few | TRBJ2-3 | TRBV11-2 | NA | TGTGCCAGCAGCTTAGCTGGGGCTGTTGGAACAGATACGCAGTATTTT | CASSLAGAVGTDTQYF
many | TRBJ2-5 | TRBV12-5 | NA | TGTGCTAGTGGCCTCGGTGGGACCCAGTACTTC | CASGLGGTQYF
few | TRBJ2-1 | TRBV7-3 | NA | TGTGCCAGCAGCTTTACGACCGTAGTGAGCTCCTACAATGAGCGGTTCTTC | CASSFTTVVSSYNERFF
few | TRBJ2-3 | TRBV15 | NA | TGTGCCACCAGCAGAGGGGGGGCGGGAACAAGCACAGATACGCAGTATTTT | CATSRGGAGTSTDTQYF
many | TRBJ2-4 | TRBV27 | TRBD2 | TGTGCCAGCAGTCCAACCCGGGAGACTAGCGCGCAAAACATTCAGTACTTC | CASSPTRETSAQNIQYF
NA | TRBJ1-4 | TRBV12-3/TRBV12-4 | NA | TGTGCCAGCAGTTTCACGGCAGCAACTAATGAAAAACTGTTTTTT | CASSFTAATNEKLFF
few | TRBJ2-7 | TRBV11-2 | NA | TGTGCCAGCAGTATCGGGGGAGCCTACGAGCAGTACTTC | CASSIGGAYEQYF
few | TRBJ2-1 | TRBV6-5 | NA | TGTGCCAGCAGTTACGGTACGGATGAGCAGTTCTTC | CASSYGTDEQFF
NA | TRBJ2-5 | TRBV7-6 | NA | TGTGCCAGCAGCTTTTCAGAGGGTGCGAGTGAGACCCAGTACTTC | CASSFSEGASETQYF
NA | TRBJ1-4 | TRBV3-1 | TRBD1 | TGTGCCAGCAGCCGGACAGGGGGCGATGAAAAACTGTTTTTT | CASSRTGGDEKLFF
NA | TRBJ2-5 | TRBV3-1 | NA | TGTGCCAGCAGCCCCCGGGACGCCCCCGGTTTCGTCCAGTACTTC | CASSPRDAPGFVQYF
NA | TRBJ1-6 | TRBV7-2 | NA | TGTGCCAGCAGCTCGAATAGGGGGGACTATAATTCACCCCTCCACTTT | CASSSNRGDYNSPLHF
few | TRBJ1-2 | TRBV10-3 | TRBD1 | TGTGCCATCAGTGAGTCGGCAGGGGGGAACTATGGCTACACCTTC | CAISESAGGNYGYTF
few | TRBJ1-2 | TRBV30 | NA | TGTGCCTGGAATCAGGGAACTAACTATGGCTACACCTTC | CAWNQGTNYGYTF
NA | TRBJ2-7 | TRBV30 | TRBD1 | TGTGCCTGGGATAGAGGGACAGGGGGTATCTACGAGCAGTACTTC | CAWDRGTGGIYEQYF
NA | TRBJ2-4 | TRBV28 | NA | TGTGCCAGCAGTTTGTCAAGGGAGGCCAAAAACATTCAGTACTTC | CASSLSREAKNIQYF
NA | TRBJ1-1 | TRBV10-3 | TRBD1 | TGTGCCATCAGGGACCAGGGGGGGAACACTGAAGCTTTCTTT | CAIRDQGGNTEAFF
few | TRBJ2-7 | TRBV14 | TRBD2 | TGTGCCAGCAGCCCATGGACTAGCGGGGGACTCTACGAGCAGTACTTC | CASSPWTSGGLYEQYF
NA | TRBJ1-5 | TRBV4-1 | NA | TGCGCCAGCAGCCAAGACGGGCAAAACAATCAGCCCCAGCATTTT | CASSQDGQNNQPQHF
few | TRBJ2-2 | TRBV7-9 | TRBD1 | TGTGCCAGCAGTTCCGGGACAGGGGTGTTCGACGGGGAGCTGTTTTTT | CASSSGTGVFDGELFF
few | TRBJ2-1 | TRBV20-1 | NA | TGCAGTGCCAAGGACCCATCCGAAGGGGATGAGCAGTTCTTC | CSAKDPSEGDEQFF
NA | TRBJ2-1 | TRBV20-1 | TRBD2 | TGCAGTGCAGGAGCGGGAGCTTACAATGAGCAGTTCTTC | CSAGAGAYNEQFF
NA | TRBJ2-7 | TRBV20-1 | TRBD2 | TGCAGTGCTAGACTAGCGGGTTTCTACGAGCAGTACTTC | CSARLAGFYEQYF
NA | TRBJ2-3 | TRBV27 | NA | TGTGCCAGCAGTCTACATCGGGGAGATACGCAGTATTTT | CASSLHRGDTQYF
NA | TRBJ1-4 | TRBV9 | NA | TGTGCCAGCAGCCGTACCGGCAGGGTCAGTGAAAAACTGTTTTTT | CASSRTGRVSEKLFF
NA | TRBJ1-1 | TRBV12-3/TRBV12-4 | NA | TGTGCCAGCGCCCGGAGGCGGGACGACACTGAAGCTTTCTTT | CASARRRDDTEAFF
few | TRBJ2-1 | TRBV6-4 | NA | TGTGCCAGCAGTGACGGGAGCTCCTCCTACAATGAGCAGTTCTTC | CASSDGSSSYNEQFF
once | TRBJ2-1 | TRBV14 | TRBD2 | TGTGCCAGCAGCCAGGAGGGACTAGACCCCTACAATGAGCAGTTCTTC | CASSQEGLDPYNEQFF
once | TRBJ1-2 | TRBV27 | NA | TGTGCCAGCAGTTTATCGGGGAGTCACGGCTACACCTTC | CASSLSGSHGYTF
NA | TRBJ1-3 | TRBV28 | NA | TGTGCCAGCGGCGCGGGGCGAAACACCATATATTTT | CASGAGRNTIYF
few | TRBJ2-1 | TRBV14 | NA | TGTGCCAGCAGCTCTCTAGTGGGAGGAGGTGAGCAGTTCTTC | CASSSLVGGGEQFF
NA | TRBJ1-3 | TRBV21-1 | NA | TGTGCCAGCAGCAAAGCGCTATTCCAGGACTCTGGAAACACCATATATTTT | CASSKALFQDSGNTIYF
few | TRBJ2-5 | TRBV6-5 | NA | TGTGCCAGCAGTCGGGGGGCCTACCAAGAGACCCAGTACTTC | CASSRGAYQETQYF
few | TRBJ2-5 | TRBV7-3 | NA | TGTGCCAGCAGCTTAACCATCGACGAGACCCAGTACTTC | CASSLTIDETQYF
few | TRBJ2-1 | TRBV7-9 | NA | TGTGCCAGCAGCCCTCGTTTAGGGAAGGACAATGAGCAGTTCTTC | CASSPRLGKDNEQFF
NA | TRBJ1-4 | TRBV20-1 | TRBD1 | TGCAGTGCACAAACAGGGGCTAATGAAAAACTGTTTTTT | CSAQTGANEKLFF
NA | TRBJ2-6 | TRBV19 | NA | TGTGCCAGTAGCAAGTCGGGGCGCGCTGGGGCCAACGTCCTGACTTTC | CASSKSGRAGANVLTF
NA | TRBJ2-5 | TRBV28 | NA | TGTGCCAGCAGCGTAGACAGCCTAGGAGAGACCCAGTACTTC | CASSVDSLGETQYF
NA | TRBJ2-1 | TRBV5-1 | TRBD2 | TGCGCCAGCAGCTTGGAGCGGGAGGGTAGTGAGCAGTTCTTC | CASSLEREGSEQFF
many | TRBJ2-7 | TRBV18 | NA | TGTGCCAGCTCACCAGGAACTGGGCGCGAGCAGTACTTC | CASSPGTGREQYF
NA | TRBJ2-3 | TRBV12-3/TRBV12-4 | TRBD2 | TGTGCCAGCAGATCACTAGCGGGCACAGATGCGCAGTATTTT | CASRSLAGTDAQYF
few | TRBJ2-5 | TRBV12-3/TRBV12-4 | TRBD2 | TGTGCCAGCGGTCCGGGACTAGCGGGCGGGGAGACCCAGTACTTC | CASGPGLAGGETQYF
NA | TRBJ2-1 | TRBV28 | NA | TGTGCCAGCTTCAGGGGGGGCCTGGGGAATGAGCAGTTCTTC | CASFRGGLGNEQFF
NA | TRBJ2-1 | TRBV19 | TRBD1 | TGTGCCAGTAGTATAACCTCCGGGACAGGGAAAGAGCAGTTCTTC | CASSITSGTGKEQFF
NA | TRBJ1-2 | TRBV27 | TRBD1 | TGTGCCAGCAGTCAGCTCGGGACAGGGAGTATCTATGGCTACACCTTC | CASSQLGTGSIYGYTF
NA | TRBJ2-7 | TRBV27 | NA | TGTGCCAGCGGCACCGGGACTCGCTCCTACGAGCAGTACTTC | CASGTGTRSYEQYF
NA | TRBJ2-3 | TRBV12-5 | NA | TGTGCTAGTGGTCCCGGGCCTCAGGATACGCAGTATTTT | CASGPGPQDTQYF
NA | TRBJ2-7 | TRBV21-1 | NA | TGTGCCAGCAGCAAACGACTAGCCACCTACGAGCAGTACTTC | CASSKRLATYEQYF
NA | TRBJ1-5 | TRBV20-1 | NA | TGCAGTGCTACCGACAAGGATAGCAATCAGCCCCAGCATTTT | CSATDKDSNQPQHF
NA | TRBJ2-7 | TRBV28 | TRBD1 | TGTGCCAGCAGTTTGGGGACAGGGAACTCCTACGAGCAGTACTTC | CASSLGTGNSYEQYF
few | TRBJ2-7 | TRBV12-3/TRBV12-4 | NA | TGTGCCTCAAATTCTCTGGGGCCCGCTTACGAGCAGTACTTC | CASNSLGPAYEQYF